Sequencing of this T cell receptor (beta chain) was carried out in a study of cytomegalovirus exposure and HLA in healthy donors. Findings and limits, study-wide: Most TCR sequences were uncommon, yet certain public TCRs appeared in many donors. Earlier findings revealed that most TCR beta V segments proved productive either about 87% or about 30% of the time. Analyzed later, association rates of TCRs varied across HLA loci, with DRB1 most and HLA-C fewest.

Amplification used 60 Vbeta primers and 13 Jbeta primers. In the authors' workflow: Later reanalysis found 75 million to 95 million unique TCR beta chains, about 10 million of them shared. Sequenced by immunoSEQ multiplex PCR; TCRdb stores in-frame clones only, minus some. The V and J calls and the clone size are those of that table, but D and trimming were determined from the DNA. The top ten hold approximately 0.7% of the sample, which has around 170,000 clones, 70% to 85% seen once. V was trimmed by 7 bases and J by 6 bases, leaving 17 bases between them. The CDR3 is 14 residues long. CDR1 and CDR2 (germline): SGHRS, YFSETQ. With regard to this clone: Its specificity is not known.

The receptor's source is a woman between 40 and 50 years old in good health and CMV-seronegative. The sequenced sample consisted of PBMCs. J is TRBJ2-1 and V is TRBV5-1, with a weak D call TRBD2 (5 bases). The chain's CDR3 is CASSSLRGANEQFF. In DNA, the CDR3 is TGCGCCAGCTCCTCCCTTCGGGGTGCCAATGAGCAGTTCTTC.